A selection of T cell receptor beta chains follows, all from one sample in a study of human T cells and chemical hapten exposure. From the RACE reads, TCRdb called clonotypes with MiXCR, one entry per CDR3 protein. The table lists about 340,000 distinct CDR3 sequences, under 9% of them singletons. Sample: whole blood, taken in connection with sensitization to the hapten diphenylcyclopropenone (DPC). Source of these receptors: a woman between 18 and 29 years old with alopecia areata. Some clones in this sample may be carry-over from other donors' samples. The CDR3 runs from the conserved cysteine through the conserved F or W. The D gene is left open where the match is weak. Not every row has a clone size; where given, it reads once, few, many or a size class.

J gene,D gene,clone size,V gene,CDR3 DNA,CDR3 protein
TRBJ1-4,.,.,TRBV10-3,TGTGCCATCAGAGCCTCACTGGGTGAAAAACTGTTTTTT,CAIRASLGEKLFF
TRBJ1-5,.,.,TRBV18,TGTGCCAGCTCACCGTACGGGGACAATCAGCCCCAGCATTTT,CASSPYGDNQPQHF
TRBJ1-1,.,few,TRBV2,TGTGCCAGCAGTGAAGGGTTAAGCCCCACTGAAGCTTTCTTT,CASSEGLSPTEAFF
TRBJ1-6,.,many,TRBV6-2/TRBV6-3,TGTGCCAGCAGCCAGCGAGCTGATTCACCCCTCCACTTT,CASSQRADSPLHF
TRBJ2-3,.,few,TRBV7-3,TGTGCCAGCAGTGAAGGGATGGGCACAGATACGCAGTATTTT,CASSEGMGTDTQYF
TRBJ2-6,TRBD1,many,TRBV7-2,TGTGCCAGCAGCTCGAAGACAGGGGGCGCGGCTGGGGCCAACGTCCTGACTTTC,CASSSKTGGAAGANVLTF
TRBJ2-3,.,.,TRBV19,TGTGCCAGTACCGCAGAGGCGACGGTCACAGATACGCAGTATTTT,CASTAEATVTDTQYF
TRBJ2-7,.,few,TRBV5-1,TGCGCCAGCAGCTTGGGACCCGAAGAAGCCTACGAGCAGTACTTC,CASSLGPEEAYEQYF
TRBJ2-7,.,few,TRBV6-2/TRBV6-3,TGTGCCAGCAGTCCAGCTTCCGGGACGGGGCGGGAGCAGTACTTC,CASSPASGTGREQYF
TRBJ1-5,.,many,TRBV7-2,TGTGCCAGCAGCTTAGCGGGGGCCTATCAGCCCCAGCATTTT,CASSLAGAYQPQHF